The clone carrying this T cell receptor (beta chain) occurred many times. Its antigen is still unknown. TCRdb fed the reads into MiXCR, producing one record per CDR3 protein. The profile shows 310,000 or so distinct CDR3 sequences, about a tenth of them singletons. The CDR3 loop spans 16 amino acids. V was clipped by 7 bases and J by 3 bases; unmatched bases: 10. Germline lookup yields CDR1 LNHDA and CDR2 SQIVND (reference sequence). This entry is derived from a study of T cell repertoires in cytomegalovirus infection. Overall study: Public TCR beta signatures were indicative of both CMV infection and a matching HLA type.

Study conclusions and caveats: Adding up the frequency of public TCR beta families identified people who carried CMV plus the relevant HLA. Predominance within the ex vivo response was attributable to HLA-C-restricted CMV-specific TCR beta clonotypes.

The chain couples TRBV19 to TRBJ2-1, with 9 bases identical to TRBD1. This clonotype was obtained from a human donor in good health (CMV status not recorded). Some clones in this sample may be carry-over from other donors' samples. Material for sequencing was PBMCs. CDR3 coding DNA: TGTGCCAGTACTCCCGGGACAGGGTTTCGCTACAATGAGCAGTTCTTC. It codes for CASTPGTGFRYNEQFF.